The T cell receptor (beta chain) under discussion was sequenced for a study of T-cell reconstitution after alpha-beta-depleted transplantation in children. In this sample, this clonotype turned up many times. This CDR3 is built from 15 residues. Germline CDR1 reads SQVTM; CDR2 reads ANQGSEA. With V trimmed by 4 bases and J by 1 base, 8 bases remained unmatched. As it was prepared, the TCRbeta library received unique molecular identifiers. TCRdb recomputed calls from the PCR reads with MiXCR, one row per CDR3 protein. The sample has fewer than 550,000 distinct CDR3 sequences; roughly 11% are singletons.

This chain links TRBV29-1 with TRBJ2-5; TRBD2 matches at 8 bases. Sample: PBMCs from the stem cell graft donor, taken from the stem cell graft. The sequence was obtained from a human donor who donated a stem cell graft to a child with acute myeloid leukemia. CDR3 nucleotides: TGCAGCGTTGGGACCAGCGGGGGACTCCAAGAGACCCAGTACTTC. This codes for CSVGTSGGLQETQYF.